The 14 T cell receptor beta chains below were found in one sample sequenced in a study of blood T cell repertoires in COVID-19. Sequencing was performed with immunoSEQ multiplex PCR; in TCRdb, only in-frame clones are kept and a portion is missing. The sample shows 280,000 or so clones, 80% to 90% of them seen only once. The sequenced material came from PBMCs or T cells enriched from blood (not recorded which). These receptors were taken from a man between 25 and 39 years old who had recovered from COVID-19.

The V call is TRBV5-8, the J call TRBJ2-1; TRBD2 is a possible D gene (5 bases). The CDR3 length is 16 residues. Germline V gives CDR1 SGHTS, CDR2 YDEGEE. Between the trimmed V and J ends, which lost 2 bases and 2 bases, there was a span of 14 bases. CDR3 in amino acids: CASSFWRGFTYNEQFF. In DNA, the CDR3 is TGTGCCAGCAGCTTTTGGCGAGGGTTCACCTACAATGAGCAGTTCTTC.

The chain links TRBV4-1 to TRBJ2-1, with D possibly being TRBD1 (6 bases). Germline CDR1 is MGHRA and CDR2 is YSYEKL. CDR3 length equals 15 residues. The V and J ends lost 4 bases and 4 bases respectively, with 14 bases between them. This CDR3 reads CASSPGTSSYNEQFF. CDR3 nucleotide sequence: TGCGCCAGCAGCCCGGGGACAAGCTCATACAATGAGCAGTTCTTC.

The sample holds a few counts of this clone. The chain joins TRBV28 to TRBJ1-2, with 10 positions matching TRBD1. Losses at the gene ends were 5 bases for V and 5 bases for J; bases not matched to a gene: 5. The CDR3 is 14 residues long. Germline CDR1 MDHEN, CDR2 SYDVKM. CDR3 region: CASSQGQGSYGYTF. CDR3 DNA sequence: TGTGCCAGCAGTCAGGGACAGGGGTCTTATGGCTACACCTTC.

Comment on this clone: One junction end disagrees with the germline gene, perhaps due to a read error. The rearrangement uses TRBV18 and TRBJ2-7, with 7 bases fitting TRBD1. This CDR3 has 12 amino acids. Germline V CDR1 and CDR2: KGHSH, LQKENI. The CDR3 spells CASSPGPTGWNF. DNA for the CDR3: TGTGCCAGCTCACCTGGTCCGACAGGGTGGAACTTC.

The V gene is TRBV3-1 (or the pseudogene TRBV3-2), the J gene TRBJ2-1, with 12 bases fitting TRBD2. The trim removed 2 bases at V and 4 bases at J, leaving 0 bases unmatched. This CDR3 contains 15 residues. Germline values: CDR1 LGHDT, CDR2 YNNKEL (reference sequence). The CDR3 region has the DNA TGTGCCAGCAGCCAACTAGCGGGGGGGTACAATGAGCAGTTCTTC. Protein product: CASSQLAGGYNEQFF.

This clone was counted between two and nine times. The chain has TRBV5-1 and TRBJ2-4; a possible D gene is TRBD1 (7 bases). Germline CDR1 SGHRS, CDR2 YFSETQ. V lost 0 bases and J lost 4, with 14 bases in between. This CDR3 has 16 amino acids. The CDR3 loop reads CASSLGSGGLKNIQYF. In DNA form, the CDR3 reads TGCGCCAGCAGCTTGGGGTCAGGGGGACTTAAAAACATTCAGTACTTC.

The genes are TRBV18 and TRBJ1-3; the match to TRBD1 covers 7 bases. Germline lookup yields CDR1 KGHSH and CDR2 LQKENI. The CDR3 has 15 amino acids. V was clipped by 3 bases and J by 4 bases; unmatched bases: 6. CDR3 region: CASSPRQGRGNTIYF. CDR3 sequence (DNA): TGTGCCAGCTCACCGCGACAGGGACGCGGAAACACCATATATTTT.

The rearrangement joins TRBV7-9 to TRBJ2-5; 12 nucleotides line up with TRBD2. Germline loops: CDR1 SEHNR, CDR2 FQNEAQ (reference sequence). V gave up 5 bases and J gave up 5 bases; unmatched junction bases: 0. The CDR3 contains 13 residues. DNA of the CDR3: TGTGCCAGCAGCGGACTAGCGGGGGAGACCCAGTACTTC. Encoded protein: CASSGLAGETQYF.

In this sample, this clone turned up a few times. Other DNA sequences within the sample encode an identical CDR3. The chain carries TRBV9 and TRBJ1-1, with D hard to call. CDR3 size: 13 residues. From germline, CDR1 is SGDLS and CDR2 YYNGEE. V lost 0 bases, J lost 3 bases, and 6 bases lay in between. The CDR3 region has the DNA TGTGCCAGCAGCGTAGACCGGGACACTGAAGCTTTCTTT. Residues: CASSVDRDTEAFF.

The chain recombines TRBV7-9 with TRBJ1-2, with a possible D match to TRBD1 (5 bases). CDR1 and CDR2 from the germline V gene are SEHNR and FQNEAQ (reference sequence). V was cut by 5 bases and J by 4 bases, with 8 bases left in between. The CDR3 has 12 amino acids. This chain's CDR3 is CASSQDSYGYTF. The DNA for the CDR3 is TGTGCCAGCAGCCAAGACAGCTATGGCTACACCTTC.

This clone was recorded a few times. This chain links TRBV5-4 with TRBJ2-3; 9 bases are shared with TRBD1. The CDR3 length is 16 residues. V trimming: 7 bases; J trimming: 5 bases; junction bases outside the gene matches: 14. Germline values: CDR1 SGHNT, CDR2 YYREEE (reference sequence). CDR3 bases: TGTGCCAGCGGCCGACAGGGGGGGGGCCGGGGAGATACGCAGTATTTT. It codes for CASGRQGGGRGDTQYF.

CDR3 sequence (DNA): TGTGCCAGCAGCCCTCCGGAAGCGGGCTATAATTCACCCCTCCACTTT. Its protein product is CASSPPEAGYNSPLHF. The rearrangement joins TRBV5-7 to TRBJ1-6; no firm D call. TRBV5-7 qualifies as an ORF whose function is uncertain. V lost 4 bases and J 3 bases, leaving 14 bases between the germline ends. This CDR3 comprises 16 residues.

The V gene is TRBV5-1, the J gene TRBJ1-1; no reliable D call. V was trimmed by 4 bases and J by 3 bases, leaving 16 bases between them. Germline V gene sequence: CDR1 SGHRS, CDR2 YFSETQ. This CDR3 has 15 amino acids. In nucleotides, the CDR3 is TGCGCCAGCAGCGCTCAGCCTAGGTCGGACACTGAAGCTTTCTTT. Encoded protein: CASSAQPRSDTEAFF.

The chain uses TRBV6-5 and TRBJ1-2; D remains ambiguous. CDR3 length equals 14 residues. The V end lost 0 bases, the J end lost 9 bases, and 14 bases lay between the germline ends. Germline V gives CDR1 MNHEY, CDR2 SVGAGI. The CDR3 DNA follows: TGTGCCAGCAGTTACTCAGACCTACAACAGAGCTACACCTTC. Translated, it gives CASSYSDLQQSYTF.